This section outlines one T cell receptor beta chain sequence together with its context. Its antigen is unknown. No base quality information exists; no much larger clone differs at one position. This record comes from a study of cytomegalovirus exposure and HLA in healthy donors (dated by TCRdb to between 2016 and 2019). General notes on the study: According to an earlier analysis of a few hundred of the donors, about 179 million T cells yielded over 100 million unique TCR beta sequences and about 300 Gb of sequence data. An early release covering around 630 HLA-typed donors comprised around 300 gigabases of sequencing data and approximately 80 million unique TCR sequences. Of the roughly 400 genotyped donors, 81% were placed in the genetic ancestry cluster associated with self-reported Caucasian donors. The study aimed to test whether cataloging public T cell receptors could reveal signatures of past pathogen exposure. The study profiled the T cell repertoires of 500 to 800 subjects by immunosequencing and related them to cytomegalovirus serostatus. A separate validation cohort of roughly 120 different subjects was used in addition to the roughly 700-subject first cohort. High-throughput TCR immunosequencing, statistical association of individual TCRs with disease status, and machine learning were combined to predict cytomegalovirus infection status. A later analysis re-examined previously published TCR beta repertoires from 610 or so donors and added high-resolution HLA genotyping to investigate patterns of TCR occurrence. Rather than drawing on any new phenotypic data, the later analysis identified candidate immune exposures from TCR beta sequences and the way those sequences occurred across donors. An earlier analysis of approximately 630 of the donors applied high-throughput TCR beta sequencing to assess whether each TCR beta V gene segment acted as functional or pseudogenic. Alongside the repertoire data, information on donor age, sex, ethnicity and CMV serostatus was compiled. A later genetic analysis took genome-wide SNP genotypes for about 60% of the roughly 670 donors and used that subset as a discovery cohort. Every repertoire in the discovery cohort had been generated on one and the same sequencing platform. HLA typing covered class I and class II loci at four-digit resolution. Typing coverage varied by locus: roughly 620-640 donors for A, B, C, DRB1 and DQB1; approximately 560 for DQA1; over 600 for DPA1; roughly 450 for DPB1. A handful of DR-DQ haplotypes were handled as single units for association and clustering because linkage in the cohort was strong. Among roughly 370 genotyped donors of the cohort, an average of about 240,000 unique TCR beta nucleotide sequences were sequenced per donor, approximately 20% of them non-productive. Overall results and qualifications from the work: The cohort was sequenced for TCR beta chains only, and without alpha or paired-chain data the features that could be detected were limited. According to a later analysis, parvovirus B19, influenza, CMV and Epstein-Barr virus appeared linked to several top co-occurrence clusters. In an earlier analysis of some 540 of the donors, most TCR beta V segments appeared in productive rearrangements about 90% or about 30% of the time, broadly matching IMGT annotations. In a later analysis, HLA-associated TCR beta chains were found to be more clonally expanded and to have lower generation probabilities than equally common non-associated chains. Specific HLA alleles were associated with 15,000 to 20,000 TCR beta sequences at a false discovery rate of 0.05 in a later analysis. A total of 150 to 200 TCR beta chains were listed by the study as associated with cytomegalovirus. When HLA alleles, especially DR and DQ, strongly co-occurred, attributing TCR associations to individual alleles was difficult. A further reported finding was that TCR beta sequences accurately predicted the HLA-A and HLA-B alleles for most subjects in the first cohort. The authors suggested that the approach could potentially be extended to other disease states and immunological phenotypes. Because counts were too low, approximately 18 rarely observed V segments, including chromosome 9 orphons, were excluded from the earlier analysis of a few hundred of the donors. According to a later analysis, TCR association rates differed among HLA loci, with DRB1 alleles showing the most associated TCRs and HLA-C alleles showing the fewest. Across donors, most TCR sequences were observed very rarely, whereas some public TCRs were present in many individuals. In vitro tests confirmed that a few of the cytomegalovirus-associated TCR beta chains recognize cytomegalovirus antigens. V-gene and J-gene trimming of TCR beta chains was associated with a missense DCLRE1C variant in a later genetic analysis, and the association was replicated in an independent cohort. Linkage disequilibrium might explain the correlated functional status among segregating V segments, but an unknown experimental factor could not be excluded. According to a later genetic analysis, donors in an Asian-associated ancestry cluster had fewer N-insertions in productive TCRs than the approximately 700-donor mean. The classifier was reported to diagnose cytomegalovirus status with high specificity and sensitivity in both the original and validation cohorts. Because the 87-base-pair reads could not distinguish some IMGT-functional V segments, including TRBV6-2 and TRBV6-3, those segments were excluded. According to a later analysis, most CMV-associated TCR beta chains appeared to be HLA-restricted, and the HLA associations seemed to be driven largely by CMV exposure. A cluster of highly shared sequence variants was judged likely to be a technical artifact of the sequencing pipeline. Presence/absence analyses assumed roughly uniform sequencing depth across donors, an assumption that may not hold. Because HLA typing was missing for some donors at each locus, association tests included only the typed subset. The only immune exposure information available for the cohort was CMV serostatus.

The cohort consisted of approximately 670 healthy bone marrow donors. All cohort members were sampled while nominally healthy, although unrecorded immune exposures were likely present. The donor tested CMV seropositive and was one of the 289 seropositive cohort members. Every donor gave a peripheral blood sample, and the peripheral blood mononuclear cells from that sample were used for TCR beta sequencing. The Qiagen DNeasy Blood Extraction Kit was used to extract genomic DNA from the blood cell samples. The library was made by the immunoSEQ multiplex PCR assay. The multiplex PCR relied on a mix of 60 forward primers for TCR Vbeta segments and 13 reverse primers for TCR Jbeta segments. A multiplex PCR assay on genomic DNA amplified the CDR3 region of rearranged TCR beta genes. The amplified TCR beta libraries were sequenced on the Illumina HiSeq System as 87-base-pair reads. Processing in the source paper ran as follows. Across the 670 or so repertoires, a later analysis counted some 81 million unique TCR beta chains, roughly 11 million of which were shared by at least two donors. A nearest-neighbor algorithm error-corrected the raw reads and collapsed the reads into unique sequences, merging closely related sequences to remove PCR and sequencing errors. Alignment of CDR3 sequences to IMGT reference sequences was used to assign V, D and J gene segments. For a sequence to be retained, at least a six-nucleotide match to both a V gene segment and a J gene segment was required. Rearrangements were called productive when the CDR3 lacked stop codons and stayed in frame with V and J; all others were non-productive. CDR3 was defined according to IMGT convention as the region running from the second conserved V-encoded cysteine to the conserved J-encoded phenylalanine. In an earlier analysis of just under 600 of the donors, sequences lacking an unambiguous match to a single V gene segment were excluded. An earlier analysis of some 500 of the donors classified V segments as functional when productive rearrangements were above 56.7% and as segregating when the standard deviation between donors was above 5%. A statistical classification framework was built to diagnose cytomegalovirus status from the catalog of TCR beta chain sequences. V and J gene assignment, in a later analysis, came from comparing TCR nucleotide sequences with IMGT/GENE-DB human TR gene sequences. In a later analysis, CDR3 sequences and most-parsimonious VDJ recombination scenarios were assigned using the TCRdist pipeline. In a later analysis, each TCR beta chain was defined by its CDR3 amino acid sequence together with its V-gene family, and reads without a unique V-gene family were excluded. A later analysis removed 592 highly shared, low-generation-probability nucleotide sequences to deal with suspected cross-contamination and a sequencing artifact. For each public chain, a later analysis derived a clonal expansion index from normalized ranks of inferred template counts within each repertoire. In a later analysis, generation probabilities were computed using a VDJ recombination model fitted to out-of-frame rearrangements, and the results were checked against IGoR. A later analysis scored TCR-TCR, TCR-HLA and TCR-CMV co-occurrence with hypergeometric tests, applying a repertoire-size bias correction to TCR pairs. A later analysis estimated false discovery rates by permuting HLA or CMV assignments 20 times. In a later analysis, co-occurring TCRs were grouped using DBSCAN, and TCRdist sequence similarity was added for clustering within HLA-allele-positive subsets. Repertoires with fewer than 30,000 or more than 120,000 public chains, plus five repertoires with anomalous nucleotide sharing, were excluded from co-occurrence clustering. In its TCRdb copy, this immuneACCESS table keeps in-frame sequences only and misses some clones. Where compared with another copy, unresolved V genes explain less than half of these, and the others have no known cause. D and trimming were read from the DNA, whereas the V and J calls and clone size are those reported in that table. Counted in this sample were about 150,000 clones; 79% of them appeared once. The top ten clones comprise roughly 6.7% of the sample.

V trim: 4 bases; J trim: 6 bases; unmatched bases: 13. CDR1 and CDR2 are read off the germline V gene (reference sequence) as SGHKS and YYEKEE. Including the terminal cysteine and phenylalanine, the CDR3 comprises 16 residues. CDR3 DNA only is kept here, 48 bases in frame from base 1. The clonotype originates from a man aged 45-60 years in good health and CMV-seropositive. The chain links TRBV5-5 with TRBJ2-1; the junction holds 7 bases that match TRBD1. Sequenced input: PBMCs. The CDR3 reads as follows: CASSDSTGSGVNEQFF. The DNA sequence is given as TGTGCCAGCAGCGATTCGACAGGGTCTGGAGTCAATGAGCAGTTCTTC.